The 32 T cell receptor beta chains below come from one sample, sequenced in a study of regulatory T cells in long-lasting Graves disease. According to the study, TCR beta libraries were built with iRepertoire HTBI primers and CDR3-region Arm-PCR. Each CDR3 protein is one row after TCRdb ran MiXCR on the multiplex PCR reads. The sample lists some 370,000 distinct CDR3 sequences, roughly 23% occurring once. Described time point: persistent/refractory GD, antithyroid drugs over 5 years with positive TRAb. The TCR library was made from RNA extracted from PBMCs. The specimen comprised peripheral blood mononuclear cells (PBMCs), sampled when the disease was refractory, from a patient treated with antithyroid drugs. The receptors here all came from a woman between 35 and 50 years old with Graves disease.

The V and J genes are TRBV27 and TRBJ2-6; D ambiguous. With 8 bases removed from V and 0 bases from J, the gap between germline ends came to 17 bases. The germline V gene has CDR1 MNHEY and CDR2 SMNVEV (reference sequence). This CDR3 has 17 residues. The CDR3 loop is CASGNLGTSSGANVLTF. CDR3 sequence (DNA): TGTGCCAGCGGCAACCTGGGAACAAGCTCTGGGGCCAACGTCCTGACTTTC.

V and J are TRBV12-3 or TRBV12-4 and TRBJ1-5; D is perhaps TRBD1 (5 bases). The CDR3 sequence is 17 residues long. The V and J ends lost 10 bases and 2 bases respectively, with 24 bases between them. Here the CDR3 DNA reads TGTGCCACCTCATCCTCCCGTCTCAGGGATGGCAATCAGCCCCAGCATTTT. Translated: CATSSSRLRDGNQPQHF.

This clonotype was seen many times. This chain connects TRBV7-2 to TRBJ2-5; possibly TRBD1 for D (7 bases). The CDR3 sequence is 16 residues long. From germline, CDR1 is SGHTA and CDR2 FQGNSA. With 2 bases removed from V and 5 bases from J, the gap between germline ends came to 18 bases. CDR3 bases: TGTGCCAGCAGCTTATCCGTCACGGCAGGGGGGGAGACCCAGTACTTC. As protein: CASSLSVTAGGETQYF.

This sequence joins TRBV7-9 and TRBJ2-7; TRBD2 agrees at 7 bases. V dropped 5 bases and J dropped 0; count of bases not matched to a gene: 13. The V gene's germline CDR1 is SEHNR and CDR2 FQNEAQ (reference sequence). The CDR3 is made up of 17 amino acids. The CDR3 reads CASSPQGGQRSSYEQYF. The CDR3 bases are TGTGCCAGCAGCCCCCAGGGAGGGCAGAGGAGCTCCTACGAGCAGTACTTC.

This clonotype was counted a few times. CDR3 amino acids: CASRPAANYGYTF. For the CDR3, the DNA is TGCGCCAGCAGGCCAGCGGCTAACTATGGCTACACCTTC. V is TRBV10-2 and J is TRBJ1-2; D uncertain. The V gene's germline CDR1 is WSHSY and CDR2 SAAADI. Trimming took off 6 bases at V and 0 bases at J, with 8 bases between the two ends. This CDR3 is built from 13 residues.

This clonotype was found many times. This sequence joins TRBV27 and TRBJ2-7; 9 bases map to TRBD1. J was trimmed by 7 bases and V by 3 bases; bases with no gene match: 7. This CDR3 spans 14 amino acids. Germline V gene lookup returns CDR1 MNHEY and CDR2 SMNVEV (reference sequence). The CDR3 sequence: CASSFMGQGPEQYF. The CDR3 DNA follows: TGTGCCAGCAGTTTCATGGGACAGGGCCCTGAGCAGTACTTC.

This clonotype has a count of ten or more. The CDR3 nucleotides are TGTGCCAGCAGTTTCTCGGGACTAGATGGCTACGAGCAGTACTTC. Translated, it gives CASSFSGLDGYEQYF. This chain joins TRBV28 and TRBJ2-7; 8 bases match TRBD2. This CDR3 contains 15 residues. CDR1 and CDR2 (germline): MDHEN, SYDVKM. Unmatched junction bases numbered 7, after V lost 3 bases and J lost 3 bases.

This clonotype was picked up a small number of times. The chain uses TRBV6-2 or TRBV6-3 and TRBJ1-1; D gene uncertain. The V and J ends lost 2 bases and 7 bases respectively, with 11 bases between them. CDR1 is MNHEY, CDR2 SVGEGT, per germline. The CDR3 loop spans 13 amino acids. CDR3: CASSYATGLEAFF. CDR3 coding DNA: TGTGCCAGCAGTTACGCGACGGGCCTTGAAGCTTTCTTT.

This clonotype was seen only a few times. The chain employs TRBV5-5 and TRBJ2-5; either TRBD1 or TRBD2 may supply D (5 bases each). The CDR3 runs 14 residues. Trimming shortened V by 4 bases and J by 4 bases, and 14 bases separated the two germline ends. Germline CDR1 reads SGHKS; CDR2 reads YYEKEE (reference sequence). The CDR3 DNA is TGTGCCAGCAGCCTTCAGGGACGAGTAGAGACCCAGTACTTC. Amino acid sequence: CASSLQGRVETQYF.

This clonotype was recorded at least ten times. J is TRBJ2-5 and V is TRBV7-2; D remains unclear. The CDR3 totals 15 residues. Trimming removed 8 bases from V and 5 bases from J, with 21 bases in between. Germline V gene lookup returns CDR1 SGHTA and CDR2 FQGNSA. The CDR3, as DNA: TGTGCCAGCGCCCTCCTGCTCCCGACGGAGGAGACCCAGTACTTC. Its translation: CASALLLPTEETQYF.

This clonotype was observed a handful of times. The chain uses TRBV28 and TRBJ2-3, with D perhaps matching TRBD1 or TRBD2 (5 bases each). V shed 7 bases and J shed 5 bases, with 22 bases lying between them. CDR1 and CDR2 (germline): MDHEN, SYDVKM. The CDR3 consists of 16 residues. The CDR3 sequence is CASTTPKGSAEDTQYF. The CDR3 nucleotides are TGTGCCAGCACCACGCCCAAGGGGAGTGCGGAAGATACGCAGTATTTT. The full variable domain, its missing parts supplied by reference TRBV28 and TRBJ2-3, is DVKVTQSSRYLVKRTGEKVFLECVQDMDHENMFWYRQDPGLGLRLIYFSYDVKMKEKGDIPEGYSVSREKKERFSLILESASTNQTSMYLCASTTPKGSAEDTQYFGPGTRLTVL.

This rearrangement joins TRBV20-1 to TRBJ1-4, with no clear D. The CDR3 is 11 residues long. V gave up 7 bases and J gave up 8 bases, with 11 bases separating them. From germline, CDR1 is DFQATT and CDR2 SNEGSKA (reference sequence). The CDR3 spells CSVRVGEKLFF. DNA for the CDR3: TGCAGTGTTAGGGTGGGGGAAAAACTGTTTTTT.

This clonotype was seen at least ten times. The V gene is TRBV28, the J gene TRBJ2-7; TRBD2 agrees at 10 bases. Trimming took 6 bases from V and 4 from J; bases not matched to a gene: 24. This CDR3 has 20 residues. Germline loops: CDR1 MDHEN, CDR2 SYDVKM. The CDR3 loop reads CASRRTSGASWGGMAYEQYF. The CDR3 DNA reads TGTGCCAGCAGACGGACTAGCGGCGCATCTTGGGGGGGGATGGCTTACGAGCAGTACTTC.

This clonotype was seen ten or more times. This sequence joins TRBV7-9 and TRBJ2-7, with 8 bases lining up with TRBD2. CDR3 length equals 14 residues. The ends lost 4 bases at V and 3 bases at J; junction bases unmatched: 5. Per germline, CDR1 SEHNR and CDR2 FQNEAQ (reference sequence). CDR3 protein: CASSSSGQVYEQYF. CDR3 DNA sequence: TGTGCCAGCAGCTCTAGCGGGCAGGTCTACGAGCAGTACTTC.

The table lists this clonotype with a few counts. The gene calls are TRBV5-1 and TRBJ2-5, with 7 bases fitting TRBD1. CDR3 size: 16 residues. The V gene end was trimmed by 3 bases and the J gene end by 1 base; junction bases not matched to a gene: 9. Germline V CDR1 and CDR2: SGHRS, YFSETQ. The CDR3 DNA reads as TGCGCCAGCAGCTGGGGGACAGAGCCGTTCCAAGAGACCCAGTACTTC. Its protein product is CASSWGTEPFQETQYF.

This clonotype was counted only a few times. The rearrangement links TRBV5-1 to TRBJ1-1; D may be TRBD1 (6 bases). Trimming took off 1 base at V and 1 base at J, with 8 bases between the two ends. From germline, CDR1 is SGHRS and CDR2 YFSETQ. This CDR3 is 14 amino acids long. The CDR3 DNA is TGCGCCAGCAGCTTGTGGACAGCGAACACTGAAGCTTTCTTT. This encodes CASSLWTANTEAFF.

This clonotype was found a few times. The DNA for the CDR3 is TGTGCCAGTAGTATAGATAAAAAGGGCAATCAGCCCCAGCATTTT. Translation: CASSIDKKGNQPQHF. The V and J genes are TRBV19 and TRBJ1-5; D not resolved. Germline V gene sequence: CDR1 LNHDA, CDR2 SQIVND (reference sequence). With 0 bases removed from V and 2 bases from J, the gap between germline ends came to 8 bases. The CDR3 is 15 residues long.

At least ten counts were recorded for this clonotype. This chain connects TRBV7-8 to TRBJ2-2; 11 nucleotides align to TRBD2. There are 14 residues in the CDR3. Germline V gives CDR1 SGHVS, CDR2 FQNEAQ. V lost 7 bases to trimming and J lost 5 bases; unmatched junction nucleotides: 3. DNA of the CDR3: TGTGCCAGCAACCCTAGCGGGAGGACCGGGGAGCTGTTTTTT. This codes for CASNPSGRTGELFF. The full variable domain, with the rest looked up from reference TRBV7-8 and TRBJ2-2, is GAGVSQSPRYKVAKRGQDVALRCDPISGHVSLFWYQQALGQGPEFLTYFQNEAQLDKSGLPSDRFFAERPEGSVSTLKIQRTQQEDSAVYLCASNPSGRTGELFFGEGSRLTVL.

The rearrangement joins TRBV7-6 to TRBJ2-5, with D perhaps TRBD1 (7 bases). Trimming removed 2 bases at V and 7 bases at J, with 8 bases between. The CDR3 consists of 12 residues. Looked up from germline, CDR1 is SGHVS and CDR2 is FNYEAQ. The CDR3 nucleotides read TGTGCCAGCAGCTTACAGGGGGGGACCCAGTACTTC. The encoded protein is CASSLQGGTQYF. Supplemented by reference TRBV7-6 and TRBJ2-5, the full variable domain reads GAGVSQSPRYKVTKRGQDVALRCDPISGHVSLYWYRQALGQGPEFLTYFNYEAQQDKSGLPNDRFSAERPEGSISTLTIQRTEQRDSAMYRCASSLQGGTQYFGPGTRLLVL.

The chain joins TRBV7-2 to TRBJ2-2, with 16 nucleotides matching TRBD2. Germline-derived CDR1 and CDR2 are SGHTA and FQGNSA. The CDR3 totals 17 residues. Germline trimming cut 5 bases from V and 4 bases from J; bases unmatched to any gene: 4. CDR3: CASSEGLAGGITGELFF. The DNA of the CDR3 is TGTGCCAGCAGCGAGGGACTAGCGGGAGGGATCACCGGGGAGCTGTTTTTT. The variable domain in full, with the rest retrieved from reference TRBV7-2 and TRBJ2-2, is GAGVSQSPSNKVTEKGKDVELRCDPISGHTALYWYRQSLGQGLEFLIYFQGNSAPDKSGLPSDRFSAERTGGSVSTLTIQRTQQEDSAVYLCASSEGLAGGITGELFFGEGSRLTVL.

J is TRBJ1-1 and V is TRBV29-1; 9 nucleotides agree with TRBD1. Trimming removed 3 bases from V and 3 bases from J; junction bases left unmatched: 11. From germline, CDR1 is SQVTM and CDR2 ANQGSEA. This CDR3 is built from 16 residues. The CDR3 protein is CSVDLGQGSWDTEAFF. The CDR3 DNA reads TGCAGCGTTGATCTCGGACAGGGGAGCTGGGACACTGAAGCTTTCTTT.

This clonotype was found many times. The genes are TRBV28 and TRBJ1-3; D is uncertain. V lost 3 bases, J lost 2 bases, and 11 bases lay in between. This CDR3 spans 15 amino acids. Germline lookup yields CDR1 MDHEN and CDR2 SYDVKM. The CDR3 DNA follows: TGTGCCAGCAGTTTGATGGAGACTACTGGAAACACCATATATTTT. Amino acid sequence: CASSLMETTGNTIYF. The variable domain in full, with the rest retrieved from reference TRBV28 and TRBJ1-3, is DVKVTQSSRYLVKRTGEKVFLECVQDMDHENMFWYRQDPGLGLRLIYFSYDVKMKEKGDIPEGYSVSREKKERFSLILESASTNQTSMYLCASSLMETTGNTIYFGEGSWLTVV.

On this clonotype: A much larger clone sits a single nucleotide away, making a read error possible. The J gene is TRBJ1-5, the V gene TRBV6-2 or TRBV6-3; 7 nucleotides line up with TRBD1. Trimming took 2 bases from V and 6 from J; bases not matched to a gene: 4. Germline CDR1 is MNHEY and CDR2 is SVGEGT. The length of the CDR3 is 14 residues. Here the CDR3 DNA reads TGTGCCAGCAGTTACGGGGCAGGGGGTCAGCCCCAGCATTTT. Translation: CASSYGAGGQPQHF.

This clonotype was recorded many times. CDR3 residues: CSASGTSSYEQYF. DNA for the CDR3: TGCAGTGCTTCGGGGACGTCCTCCTACGAGCAGTACTTC. This chain uses TRBV20-1 with TRBJ2-7; D is perhaps TRBD1 or TRBD2 (5 bases each). The CDR3 is 13 amino acids. V gave up 5 bases and J gave up 0 bases, with 11 bases separating them. Germline values: CDR1 DFQATT, CDR2 SNEGSKA (reference sequence).

The sample holds many counts of this clonotype. This chain joins TRBV29-1 and TRBJ2-6; 7 bases align to TRBD1. Germline trimming cut 2 bases from V and 0 bases from J; bases unmatched to any gene: 10. This CDR3 region has 18 residues. Germline V lookup: CDR1 SQVTM, CDR2 ANQGSEA. For the CDR3, the DNA is TGCAGCGTTGAACTGCTTGGGACAGCACTCTCTGGGGCCAACGTCCTGACTTTC. This translates into CSVELLGTALSGANVLTF.

The J gene is TRBJ2-1, the V gene TRBV2; D is uncertain. The CDR3 covers 15 residues. CDR1 and CDR2 from the germline V gene are SNHLY and FYNNEI. Deletions cut 3 bases from V and 1 base from J, with 10 bases between. This CDR3 reads CASSDAPASYNEQFF. The CDR3 bases are TGTGCCAGCAGTGATGCCCCGGCGTCCTACAATGAGCAGTTCTTC.

The rearrangement links TRBV11-2 to TRBJ2-2; TRBD1 matches at 7 bases. The CDR3 runs to 15 residues. The V segment lost 4 bases and the J segment 4 bases; nucleotides outside the gene matches: 6. CDR1 is SGHAT, CDR2 FQNNGV, per germline. The CDR3 sequence is CASSSNRGSTGELFF. The DNA for the CDR3 is TGTGCCAGCAGCTCCAACAGGGGAAGCACCGGGGAGCTGTTTTTT.

This clonotype has more than one count but fewer than ten. The rearrangement uses TRBV3-1 and TRBJ1-3; D not resolved. Germline V gene lookup returns CDR1 LGHDT and CDR2 YNNKEL (reference sequence). This CDR3 is built from 16 residues. V lost 3 bases and J 4 bases, leaving 16 bases between the germline ends. CDR3: CASSQSSRLPGNTIYF. Written as DNA, the CDR3 is TGTGCCAGCAGCCAGAGCAGTCGTCTTCCAGGAAACACCATATATTTT.

The table lists this clonotype with many counts. The rearrangement uses TRBV29-1 and TRBJ2-7; 11 nucleotides line up with TRBD2. The CDR3 spans 13 residues. Germline CDR1 SQVTM, CDR2 ANQGSEA. Germline trimming cut 6 bases from V and 4 bases from J; bases unmatched to any gene: 5. CDR3 sequence reads: CSVVRTSGYEQYF. Here the CDR3 DNA reads TGCAGCGTCGTACGGACTAGCGGGTACGAGCAGTACTTC.

This clonotype has at least ten counts. The chain couples TRBV2 to TRBJ1-1, with D hard to call. V was trimmed by 4 bases and J by 11 bases, leaving 14 bases between them. Germline loops: CDR1 SNHLY, CDR2 FYNNEI. The CDR3 runs to 12 residues. In nucleotides, the CDR3 is TGTGCCAGCAGTGCGGAGTGGTTAGAGGCTTTCTTT. It translates to CASSAEWLEAFF.

This clonotype was observed a handful of times. This chain joins TRBV15 and TRBJ1-1; a possible D gene is TRBD1 (5 bases). The germline V gene has CDR1 LNHNV and CDR2 YYDKDF (reference sequence). Trimming took 0 bases from V and 5 from J, leaving 10 bases between them. CDR3 length: 14 amino acids. Here the CDR3 reads CATSRDQGGTEAFF. As DNA, the CDR3 is TGTGCCACCAGCAGAGATCAGGGAGGGACTGAAGCTTTCTTT.

This clonotype was seen many times. The rearrangement joins TRBV6-1 to TRBJ1-4; 7 nucleotides line up with TRBD1. Germline CDR1 reads MNHNS; CDR2 reads SASEGT. The CDR3 has 15 amino acids. V lost 6 bases and J lost 6; bases outside the gene matches: 10. As DNA, the CDR3 is TGTGCCAGCAGCCAAGGGGGCTCCCAGGATGAAAAACTGTTTTTT. It is translated as CASSQGGSQDEKLFF.